This T cell receptor (beta chain) was sequenced during a study of blood T cell repertoires in COVID-19. Study details: The United States, Italy and Spain provided the acute and convalescent COVID-19 samples. Sample material is recorded as cDNA or gDNA derived from T cells, B-cell-depleted T cells, or PBMCs.

The authors' processing: It was from reference gene primer amplification that nucleated cell counts were estimated. Measured with immunoSEQ multiplex PCR; TCRdb has only the in-frame clones, and not every one. The V and J calls and clone size come from that table; D and trimming were worked out from the DNA. The profile covers about 180,000 clones, with around 87% appearing a single time and 2.5% to 3.5% taken by the ten largest. Germline loops: CDR1 LNHDA, CDR2 SQIVND (reference sequence). The V gene lost 3 bases and the J gene lost 5 bases, with 14 bases spanning the gap. This CDR3 is 14 amino acids long.

J is TRBJ2-7 and V is TRBV19; D gene ambiguous. Sequenced: peripheral blood. The sequence was obtained from a woman aged 25 to 39 with active or convalescent COVID-19. CDR3 in DNA: TGTGCCAGTAGTATCGGCAGGAACGTCAACGAGCAGTACTTC. It codes for CASSIGRNVNEQYF.